This entry lists 26 T cell receptor beta chains sequenced from one sample in a study of cytomegalovirus exposure and HLA in healthy donors. Primers for the PCR totalled 60 Vbeta and 13 Jbeta. Sequencing used immunoSEQ multiplex PCR; TCRdb keeps in-frame clones, though not all of them. This table has about 140,000 clones, over 60% appearing once. The sample comprised PBMCs. These receptors were obtained from a male donor in good health and CMV-seropositive.

The chain has TRBV6-6 and TRBJ2-7, with D maybe TRBD2 (6 bases). The germline gives CDR1 MNHNY, CDR2 SVGAGI (reference sequence). This CDR3 has 15 amino acids. V lost 0 bases and J 2 bases, leaving 11 bases between the germline ends. The CDR3 DNA sequence: TGTGCCAGCAGTTACTCTCGCGGGGAGACCTACGAGCAGTACTTC. It yields the protein CASSYSRGETYEQYF.

The chain has TRBV27 and TRBJ1-4; 7 nucleotides line up with TRBD1. Germline V lookup: CDR1 MNHEY, CDR2 SMNVEV (reference sequence). V dropped 6 bases and J dropped 8; count of bases not matched to a gene: 15. This CDR3 is built from 16 residues. The CDR3 reads CASREQGLAKPEKLFF. The CDR3 nucleotides are TGTGCCAGCAGGGAACAGGGGTTAGCTAAACCGGAAAAACTGTTTTTT.

CDR3 in amino acids: CASSPFQGTTYEQYF. For the CDR3, the DNA is TGCGCCAGCAGCCCATTTCAGGGTACGACCTACGAGCAGTACTTC. V and J are TRBV5-1 and TRBJ2-7, with D tentatively TRBD1 (5 bases). The CDR3 has 15 residues. V was cut by 4 bases and J by 2 bases, with 16 bases left in between. Germline CDR1 is SGHRS and CDR2 is YFSETQ.

The chain recombines TRBV5-1 with TRBJ1-5; the D is unclear. With 5 bases removed from V and 3 bases from J, the gap between germline ends came to 15 bases. Germline CDR1 and CDR2: SGHRS and YFSETQ. The CDR3 consists of 15 residues. CDR3 in DNA: TGCGCCAGCAGAAGCCTACCGGGTCCCAATCAGCCCCAGCATTTT. Translation gives CASRSLPGPNQPQHF.

V is TRBV9 and J is TRBJ2-3, with D possibly being TRBD2 (6 bases). CDR1 SGDLS and CDR2 YYNGEE come from the germline V gene. V shed 4 bases and J shed 0 bases, with 15 bases lying between them. The CDR3 consists of 16 residues. This CDR3 is CASSKIPSDSTDTQYF. CDR3 DNA: TGTGCCAGCAGCAAGATTCCTAGCGACAGCACAGATACGCAGTATTTT.

This clone was seen just once. This CDR3 is CSVNLLDTQYF. The CDR3 nucleotides read TGCAGCGTTAACCTACTAGATACGCAGTATTTT. The chain recombines TRBV29-1 with TRBJ2-3; D remains unclear. The CDR3 spans 11 residues. The V gene's germline CDR1 is SQVTM and CDR2 ANQGSEA. Trimming pared 5 bases from V and 5 bases from J, leaving 8 bases between.

The chain is built from TRBV7-2 and TRBJ2-1; D possibly corresponds to TRBD2 (6 bases). The CDR3 spans 15 residues. V gave up 5 bases and J gave up 2 bases, with 13 bases separating them. Germline values: CDR1 SGHTA, CDR2 FQGNSA. The CDR3 nucleotides are TGTGCCAGCAGCGTCGGGGGTACCACCTACAATGAGCAGTTCTTC. Amino acid sequence: CASSVGGTTYNEQFF.

The chain combines TRBV2 with TRBJ2-1, with D hard to call. Germline values: CDR1 SNHLY, CDR2 FYNNEI. The CDR3 is 11 amino acids. V was shortened by 6 bases and J by 9 bases, with 9 bases between the two germline ends. The DNA of the CDR3 is TGTGCCAGCAGGGCATCGGGTGAGCAGTTCTTC. This codes for CASRASGEQFF.

The rearrangement uses TRBV28 and TRBJ2-7; D gene ambiguous. Trimming removed 4 bases from V and 4 bases from J, with 8 bases in between. Germline V gene lookup returns CDR1 MDHEN and CDR2 SYDVKM. This CDR3 has 12 amino acids. This CDR3 is CASSSDMYEQYF. The CDR3 nucleotides are TGTGCCAGCAGTTCTGACATGTACGAGCAGTACTTC.

This clone has a single count. The gene calls are TRBV27 and TRBJ1-1, with 7 bases matching TRBD1. The germline V gene encodes CDR1 MNHEY and CDR2 SMNVEV (reference sequence). Germline trimming cut 6 bases from V and 5 bases from J; bases unmatched to any gene: 9. CDR3 length: 14 amino acids. Here the CDR3 DNA reads TGTGCCAGCAGGTACGGACAGGCTGGGACTGAAGCTTTCTTT. As protein: CASRYGQAGTEAFF.

The V gene is TRBV4-1, the J gene TRBJ2-7, with D perhaps TRBD1 (6 bases). V was shortened by 2 bases and J by 2 bases, with 10 bases between the two germline ends. Germline V gene sequence: CDR1 MGHRA, CDR2 YSYEKL. The CDR3 spans 14 residues. The CDR3: CASSQPRGPYEQYF. CDR3 bases: TGCGCCAGCAGCCAACCCAGGGGACCCTACGAGCAGTACTTC.

This chain connects TRBV11-2 to TRBJ1-4; D not resolved. CDR1 is SGHAT, CDR2 FQNNGV, per germline. Trimming removed 8 bases at V and 2 bases at J, with 15 bases between. The CDR3 spans 15 residues. The CDR3 bases are TGTGCCAGCTTAGACCCTAGGTCGACTAATGAAAAACTGTTTTTT. Translating gives CASLDPRSTNEKLFF.

The chain's CDR3 is CASSPAGGPGISYEQYF. Written as DNA, the CDR3 is TGTGCCAGCAGCCCTGCTGGGGGCCCGGGAATCTCCTACGAGCAGTACTTC. J is TRBJ2-7 and V is TRBV4-2; perhaps TRBD1 as D (6 bases). Trimming cost V 4 bases and J 0 bases, with 19 bases left between them. The length of the CDR3 is 17 residues. The germline V gene encodes CDR1 LGHNA and CDR2 YNFKEQ.

The chain employs TRBV11-2 and TRBJ2-3; 8 bases map to TRBD1. Losses at the gene ends were 1 base for V and 10 bases for J; bases not matched to a gene: 13. The CDR3 totals 16 residues. Germline CDR1 is SGHAT and CDR2 is FQNNGV. For the CDR3, the DNA is TGTGCCAGCAGCTTAGGGTTCAGGGGGCAATACGAGGCGCAGTATTTT. This sequence encodes CASSLGFRGQYEAQYF.

V and J are TRBV10-2 and TRBJ2-7, with a weak D call TRBD1 (6 bases). The CDR3 runs to 12 residues. Per the germline V gene, CDR1 is WSHSY and CDR2 is SAAADI. Between the trimmed V and J ends, which lost 8 bases and 4 bases, there was a span of 12 bases. The CDR3 spells CASSQGSYEQYF. The CDR3 region has the DNA TGCGCCAGCTCCCAGGGGAGTTACGAGCAGTACTTC.

This clone was seen once. CDR3 region: CASKREGLYEQYF. The CDR3 bases are TGTGCCAGCAAGCGGGAGGGCCTGTACGAGCAGTACTTC. The V and J genes are TRBV19 and TRBJ2-7; 10 bases are a match to TRBD2. Germline V gene data show CDR1 as LNHDA and CDR2 as SQIVND (reference sequence). CDR3 length equals 13 residues. J lost 4 bases, V lost 9 bases, and 6 bases had no gene match.

The chain carries TRBV6-5 and TRBJ2-2; no firm D call. V was trimmed by 6 bases and J by 7 bases, leaving 9 bases between them. CDR1 is MNHEY, CDR2 SVGAGI, per germline. The CDR3 loop spans 12 amino acids. Here the CDR3 reads CASSRANGELFF. CDR3 sequence (DNA): TGTGCCAGCAGCCGCGCTAACGGGGAGCTGTTTTTT.

V is TRBV7-2 and J is TRBJ2-7; 9 bases agree with TRBD1. CDR1 is SGHTA and CDR2 is FQGNSA in the germline V gene. The CDR3 length is 14 residues. Trimming cost V 4 bases and J 4 bases; bases outside gene matches: 5. The CDR3 here is CASSSPGQGYEQYF. Written as DNA, the CDR3 is TGTGCCAGCAGCTCGCCGGGACAGGGTTACGAGCAGTACTTC.

The V gene is TRBV7-3, the J gene TRBJ2-3; 7 positions agree with TRBD1. Per the germline V gene, CDR1 is SGHTA and CDR2 is FQGTGA. The CDR3 loop spans 15 amino acids. V shed 5 bases and J 5 bases; nucleotides not matched to a gene: 10. Here the CDR3 DNA reads TGTGCCAGCAGCCCCCAGGGACAGCCAGTAGATACGCAGTATTTT. It encodes CASSPQGQPVDTQYF.

The chain carries TRBV7-9 and TRBJ1-5; 10 nucleotides agree with TRBD1. There are 15 residues in the CDR3. Germline CDR1 reads SEHNR; CDR2 reads FQNEAQ (reference sequence). The V and J ends lost 1 base and 6 bases, in that order; junction bases with no gene match: 3. The CDR3 here is CASSLGDRGIQPQHF. The CDR3 DNA is TGTGCCAGCAGCTTAGGGGACAGGGGCATTCAGCCCCAGCATTTT.

The chain joins TRBV29-1 to TRBJ1-1; unclear D gene. The CDR3 length is 11 residues. In germline, CDR1 is SQVTM, CDR2 ANQGSEA. Trimming pared 8 bases from V and 0 bases from J, leaving 7 bases between. The chain's CDR3 is CSLAVNTEAFF. CDR3 DNA sequence: TGCAGCCTGGCGGTGAACACTGAAGCTTTCTTT.

The chain uses TRBV7-9 and TRBJ2-2, with 8 bases matching TRBD1. The CDR3 totals 17 residues. V dropped 3 bases and J dropped 3; count of bases not matched to a gene: 9. Germline-derived CDR1 and CDR2 are SEHNR and FQNEAQ (reference sequence). The CDR3 DNA reads as TGTGCCAGCAGCTTCCTACCGGGACAGGACCACACCGGGGAGCTGTTTTTT. Translating gives CASSFLPGQDHTGELFF.

The CDR3 loop reads CASRPDSSYNSPLHF. Written as DNA, the CDR3 is TGTGCCAGCAGGCCCGACAGCTCCTATAATTCACCCCTCCACTTT. The genes are TRBV6-6 and TRBJ1-6; D is perhaps TRBD1 (5 bases). CDR3 size: 15 residues. V was pared by 6 bases and J by 0 bases, with 9 bases between. Germline V gene data show CDR1 as MNHNY and CDR2 as SVGAGI (reference sequence).

This chain joins TRBV7-2 and TRBJ2-7; 7 bases are a match to TRBD2. This CDR3 contains 14 residues. J gave up 2 bases and V 7 bases, and 8 bases lay outside the gene matches. Germline values: CDR1 SGHTA, CDR2 FQGNSA. CDR3 sequence (DNA): TGTGCCAGCAAGATCAGCGGGGTGACCTACGAGCAGTACTTC. It translates to CASKISGVTYEQYF.

The rearrangement joins TRBV27 to TRBJ1-6; tentatively, D is TRBD1 (5 bases). Germline V CDR1 and CDR2: MNHEY, SMNVEV (reference sequence). The CDR3 runs to 16 residues. V lost 5 bases to trimming and J lost 9 bases, with 20 bases between them. This chain's CDR3 is CASSPWGGILASPLHF. The CDR3 DNA sequence: TGTGCCAGCAGTCCCTGGGGGGGGATTTTAGCTTCACCCCTCCACTTT.

The V call is TRBV7-9, the J call TRBJ2-5, with D possibly TRBD1 on 6 matching bases. CDR3 length: 15 residues. Trimming removed 2 bases from V and 0 bases from J, with 10 bases in between. Germline V gene sequence: CDR1 SEHNR, CDR2 FQNEAQ (reference sequence). The CDR3 region is CASSLRGRNQETQYF. CDR3 bases: TGTGCCAGCAGCTTAAGGGGGAGAAACCAAGAGACCCAGTACTTC.